Sequencing of this T cell receptor beta chain was carried out in a study of blood T cell repertoires in COVID-19. Looking at the study overall: The analysed material was cDNA or gDNA that came from T cells, B-cell-depleted T cells, or PBMCs.

Participant ages covered roughly 18 to 89 years across 24 US areas. Allocation to cohorts depended on clinical history reported by the participants. Per the authors' pipeline: Reference gene primer amplification yielded estimated nucleated cell counts. TCRdb's table, derived via immunoSEQ multiplex PCR, lists solely in-frame clones and lacks some. Clone size and the V and J calls come from that table; the DNA yielded D and trimming. The table has around 300,000 clones, more than 80% seen once. This TCR was sampled from a woman aged 18-35 years who had recovered from COVID-19. Source material: PBMCs or T cells enriched from blood (not recorded which).

The CDR3 DNA follows: TGTGCCAGCAGCTTACAGGGGGATCAGCCCCAGCATTTT. Its translation is CASSLQGDQPQHF. The rearrangement links TRBV11-1 to TRBJ1-5; 7 nucleotides line up with TRBD1. Germline values: CDR1 SGHAT, CDR2 FQDESV (reference sequence). The CDR3 extends over 13 amino acids. V dropped 2 bases and J dropped 5; count of bases not matched to a gene: 0.